This is a list of T cell receptor beta chains from one sample in a study of T-cell memory formation after mild COVID-19. TCRdb analysed the 5' RACE reads with MiXCR anew, one entry per CDR3 protein. The sample contains 90,000 to 120,000 distinct CDR3 sequences, roughly 14% of which appear only once. Sequencing was done on a sample of PBMCs or a T cell subset sorted from them (not recorded which). The receptor source for this set is a man aged 18-30 years who had mild COVID-19 (a few samples of this study predate the infection). Cell type and time point are not known. CDR3s include the opening cysteine and the closing phenylalanine or tryptophan. Each record gives: CDR3 length, V gene, J gene, D gene, CDR3 protein. The D gene is left open where the match is weak.

>13|TRBV4-3|TRBJ2-5|-
CASSQGYEETQYF
>11|TRBV29-1|TRBJ1-1|-
CSVDLTIGAFF
>13|TRBV19|TRBJ1-6|-
CASSISSNSPLHF
>15|TRBV15|TRBJ2-3|-
CATSRRGGNTDTQYF
>13|TRBV3-1|TRBJ2-7|TRBD1
CASSPFRGYEQYF
>16|TRBV10-2|TRBJ1-1|TRBD1
CASTPTGTVLNTEAFF
>15|TRBV7-2|TRBJ1-4|-
CASSLAEGANEKLFF
>12|TRBV7-6|TRBJ2-1|-
CASSPGRNEQFF
>13|TRBV27|TRBJ2-7|-
CASSFQDRNEQYF
>12|TRBV4-1|TRBJ2-1|-
CASSPPGEVQFF
>14|TRBV7-2|TRBJ1-5|-
CASSLGQEIQPQHF
>13|TRBV29-1|TRBJ2-1|-
CSVPSEGYNEQFF
>15|TRBV7-9|TRBJ2-5|-
CASSLVALKAETQYF
>16|TRBV7-9|TRBJ1-5|TRBD1
CASSFSSGQGHQPQHF
>14|TRBV20-1|TRBJ2-1|TRBD2
CSARDSPGGNEQFF
>15|TRBV5-1|TRBJ2-3|TRBD1
CASSLAGQGTDTQYF
>16|TRBV12-3/TRBV12-4|TRBJ1-6|TRBD1
CASSYGTGGIFSPLHF
>13|TRBV19|TRBJ2-1|-
CASTMTPSNEQFF
>16|TRBV4-1|TRBJ2-1|-
CASSPKAGGNYNEQFF
>13|TRBV12-3/TRBV12-4|TRBJ2-4|-
CASSLTAKNIQYF
>13|TRBV13|TRBJ2-7|-
CASSRTGSYEQYF
>16|TRBV10-3|TRBJ2-7|-
CAISDMPGTVSYEQYF
>15|TRBV7-8|TRBJ2-7|-
CASSPRPGNTYEQYF
>18|TRBV15|TRBJ2-6|TRBD2
CATSRSGTGGPGANVLTF
>14|TRBV6-2/TRBV6-3|TRBJ2-1|TRBD2
CASSRLAGVGEQFF
>14|TRBV5-1|TRBJ2-7|TRBD1
CASSLRGHPYEQYF
>14|TRBV11-2|TRBJ1-4|-
CASQHWATNEKLFF
>12|TRBV20-1|TRBJ2-5|TRBD2
CSARGGTQTQYF
>14|TRBV9|TRBJ2-7|TRBD1
CASSVGQGSHEQYF
>13|TRBV12-3/TRBV12-4|TRBJ1-2|-
CASSLSATYGYTF
>15|TRBV21-1|TRBJ1-6|-
CASSSRQGIRSPLHF
>13|TRBV20-1|TRBJ1-2|-
CSALIRVSDGYTF
>15|TRBV24-1|TRBJ2-1|-
CATSDLNRPGDEQFF
>14|TRBV4-3|TRBJ1-2|-
CASSQEDSNYGYTF
>12|TRBV12-3/TRBV12-4|TRBJ2-3|-
CASSPNQDTQYF
>13|TRBV29-1|TRBJ2-1|TRBD1
CSTRTGEYNEQFF
>13|TRBV27|TRBJ2-7|-
CASSFTSLYEQYF
>16|TRBV28|TRBJ2-3|-
CASSPVRATDTDTQYF
>15|TRBV7-9|TRBJ1-5|TRBD1
CASSSGQARDQPQHF
>11|TRBV30|TRBJ2-7|-
CAWSESYEQYF
>16|TRBV9|TRBJ2-1|-
CASSARRGGFYNEQFF
>15|TRBV20-1|TRBJ1-2|TRBD1
CSARGTGKFYYGYTF
>15|TRBV20-1|TRBJ1-5|-
CSATPQVVGNQPQHF
>15|TRBV6-6|TRBJ2-1|TRBD2
CASLGVGGYYNEQFF
>15|TRBV10-3|TRBJ1-5|-
CAISESGASDQPQHF
>13|TRBV12-3/TRBV12-4|TRBJ1-1|-
CASSPLQGSEAFF
>13|TRBV7-2|TRBJ2-3|TRBD2
CASRDYPTDTQYF
>16|TRBV5-1|TRBJ2-2|-
CASRQGGLRNTGELFF
>13|TRBV4-3|TRBJ2-7|-
CASSPSQAYEQYF
>13|TRBV6-6|TRBJ1-6|-
CASSSGHGSPLHF
>15|TRBV12-3/TRBV12-4|TRBJ2-7|-
CASSLSSGQSYEQYF
>14|TRBV27|TRBJ1-1|-
CASSLDPRNTEAFF
>17|TRBV24-1|TRBJ2-1|TRBD1
CATSDARDSHGYNEQFF
>15|TRBV2|TRBJ2-3|-
CASSEEGGNTDTQYF
>14|TRBV18|TRBJ2-7|TRBD1
CASSEDRGAYEQYF